This T cell receptor (beta chain) was sequenced during a study of blood T cells in healthy people across ages. Points from the study as a whole: Compared with aged donors, long-lived donors showed fewer expanded clones, suggesting selection.

V was pared by 7 bases and J by 4 bases, with 17 bases between. Germline V CDR1 and CDR2: SQVTM, ANQGSEA. The CDR3 loop spans 14 amino acids. Regarding this clonotype: The antigen is undetermined.

The authors ran a second PCR of about 6 to 11 cycles using a sample-barcoded 5' primer and a J-beta primer mix. TCRdb used MiXCR to reprocess the 5' RACE reads, holding one entry per CDR3 protein. Here the sample spans fewer than 1,000,000 distinct CDR3 sequences, 46% being singletons. The rearrangement joins TRBV29-1 to TRBJ2-1, with D possibly being TRBD2 (7 bases). The TCR was taken from a man older than 75 in good health. The sequencing input was blood. The CDR3 spells CSGGGRPIYNEQFF. CDR3 nucleotides: TGCAGCGGGGGGGGGCGACCAATTTACAATGAGCAGTTCTTC.